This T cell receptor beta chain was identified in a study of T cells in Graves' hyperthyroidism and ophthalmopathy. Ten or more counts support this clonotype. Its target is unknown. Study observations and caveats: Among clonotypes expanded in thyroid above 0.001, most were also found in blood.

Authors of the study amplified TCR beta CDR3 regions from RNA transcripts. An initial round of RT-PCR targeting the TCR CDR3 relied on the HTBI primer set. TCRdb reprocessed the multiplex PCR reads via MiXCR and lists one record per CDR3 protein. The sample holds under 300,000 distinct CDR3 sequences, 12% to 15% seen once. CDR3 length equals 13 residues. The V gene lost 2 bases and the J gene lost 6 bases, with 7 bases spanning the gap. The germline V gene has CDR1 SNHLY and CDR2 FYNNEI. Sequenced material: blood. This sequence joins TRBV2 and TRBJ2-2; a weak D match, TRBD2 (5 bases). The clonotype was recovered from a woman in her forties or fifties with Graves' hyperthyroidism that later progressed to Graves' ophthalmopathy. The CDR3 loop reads CASSESGSGELFF. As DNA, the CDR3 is TGTGCCAGCAGTGAATCGGGGTCCGGGGAGCTGTTTTTT.